This passage covers 15 T cell receptor beta chains from one sample sequenced in a study of T cell responses to AZD1222 COVID-19 vaccine. Sequencing was performed with immunoSEQ multiplex PCR; in TCRdb, only in-frame clones are kept and a portion is missing. Found here are roughly 70,000 clones, about 90% of them singletons; the top ten hold 6.3%. The sequenced sample was peripheral blood, obtained 28 days after the second dose of the MenACWY control vaccine. The receptors were sampled from an adult who received the MenACWY meningococcal vaccine as a control.

The count of this clone is one. The chain couples TRBV19 to TRBJ2-7; D gene unclear. This CDR3 is built from 13 residues. CDR1 is LNHDA and CDR2 is SQIVND in the germline V gene (reference sequence). V lost 6 bases and J lost 6, with 15 bases in between. CDR3 bases: TGTGCCAGTAGCCCCCTGGCCGGTTCCGAGCAGTACTTC. Amino acids: CASSPLAGSEQYF.

In this sample, this clone turned up once. The V and J genes are TRBV3-1 (or the pseudogene TRBV3-2) and TRBJ2-1, with D perhaps given as TRBD1 or TRBD2 (5 bases each). Germline V gene data show CDR1 as LGHDT and CDR2 as YNNKEL (reference sequence). CDR3 length equals 11 residues. V lost 7 bases and J lost 9, with 10 bases in between. CDR3 coding DNA: TGTGCCAGCACCGGGACGGGTGAGCAGTTCTTC. This codes for CASTGTGEQFF.

The chain is built from TRBV18 and TRBJ2-7, with 9 bases identical to TRBD1. The CDR3 runs to 14 residues. Germline CDR1 is KGHSH and CDR2 is LQKENI. V lost 6 bases to trimming and J lost 5 bases; unmatched junction nucleotides: 8. The CDR3 coding sequence is TGTGCCAGCTCCGAGGGGACAGGGATCCACGAGCAGTACTTC. This gives the protein CASSEGTGIHEQYF.

The V call is TRBV3-1 (or the pseudogene TRBV3-2), the J call TRBJ1-2; D is unresolved. Germline V gives CDR1 LGHDT, CDR2 YNNKEL (reference sequence). There are 15 residues in the CDR3. Trimming removed 5 bases at V and 2 bases at J, with 15 bases between. CDR3 sequence reads: CASSSVGIWNYGYTF. In DNA, the CDR3 is TGTGCCAGCAGCTCCGTGGGGATTTGGAACTATGGCTACACCTTC.

V is TRBV24-1 and J is TRBJ2-5, with 10 bases matching TRBD1. V shed 4 bases and J 5 bases; nucleotides not matched to a gene: 6. CDR1 and CDR2 from the germline V gene are KGHDR and SFDVKD. The CDR3 totals 15 residues. The CDR3 reads CATSDLGQGRETQYF. The CDR3 region has the DNA TGTGCCACCAGTGACCTGGGACAGGGGAGGGAGACCCAGTACTTC.

The gene calls are TRBV9 and TRBJ1-2, with 8 nucleotides matching TRBD1. The V gene's germline CDR1 is SGDLS and CDR2 YYNGEE. The ends lost 3 bases at V and 3 bases at J; junction bases unmatched: 7. The CDR3 runs 15 residues. CDR3 DNA sequence: TGTGCCAGCAGCGCCAAACCGGACAGGGACTATGGCTACACCTTC. It encodes CASSAKPDRDYGYTF.

This chain connects TRBV2 to TRBJ1-6; D gene uncertain. The CDR3 sequence is 12 residues long. Germline V lookup: CDR1 SNHLY, CDR2 FYNNEI. With 9 bases removed from V and 0 bases from J, the gap between germline ends came to 3 bases. The CDR3 is CARGSYNSPLHF. In nucleotides, the CDR3 is TGTGCCAGGGGCTCCTATAATTCACCCCTCCACTTT.

V is TRBV6-5 and J is TRBJ2-3; TRBD2 agrees at 10 bases. Germline lookup yields CDR1 MNHEY and CDR2 SVGAGI. CDR3 length equals 15 residues. Trimming at V came to 0 bases and at J to 6 bases, leaving 3 bases not matched to a gene. As DNA, the CDR3 is TGTGCCAGCAGTTACTCCCGGACTAGCGGTGATACGCAGTATTTT. Protein product: CASSYSRTSGDTQYF.

The V call is TRBV6-5, the J call TRBJ2-3, with D uncertain. V lost 6 bases and J lost 3, with 13 bases in between. Germline V gene sequence: CDR1 MNHEY, CDR2 SVGAGI. The CDR3 is 14 amino acids. In DNA, the CDR3 is TGTGCCAGCAGGGGTGTGGGTCAAACAGATACGCAGTATTTT. Translated: CASRGVGQTDTQYF.

The rearrangement joins TRBV5-5 to TRBJ1-1; D unresolved. V was cut by 6 bases and J by 1 base, with 19 bases left in between. The CDR3 sequence is 16 residues long. CDR1 and CDR2 from the germline V gene are SGHKS and YYEKEE (reference sequence). The CDR3 coding sequence is TGTGCCAGCATTAAGGAGGTCCTCGGGCAGAACACTGAAGCTTTCTTT. Protein product: CASIKEVLGQNTEAFF.

CDR3 loop: CSSQREHEQYF. CDR3 coding DNA: TGCAGTTCACAGCGGGAGCACGAGCAGTACTTC. The chain combines TRBV20-1 with TRBJ2-7, with TRBD2 matching over 8 bases. V was clipped by 8 bases and J by 5 bases; unmatched bases: 5. This CDR3 region has 11 residues. CDR1 and CDR2 from the germline V gene are DFQATT and SNEGSKA (reference sequence).

For the CDR3, the DNA is TGTGCCAGCAGCCCGAGTCTGCGGGAGAGAGATACGCAGTATTTT. This encodes CASSPSLRERDTQYF. The chain links TRBV7-2 to TRBJ2-3; TRBD2 matches at 7 bases. CDR1 SGHTA and CDR2 FQGNSA come from the germline V gene. V gave up 5 bases and J gave up 5 bases; unmatched junction bases: 10. This CDR3 region has 15 residues.

The gene calls are TRBV6-5 and TRBJ1-5; 10 bases match TRBD1. The CDR3 loop spans 15 amino acids. Germline CDR1 reads MNHEY; CDR2 reads SVGAGI. Trimming removed 6 bases from V and 6 bases from J; junction bases left unmatched: 8. The CDR3 protein is CASRPDRGEGQPQHF. In DNA, the CDR3 is TGTGCCAGCAGGCCGGACAGGGGGGAGGGTCAGCCCCAGCATTTT.

V gene TRBV7-2 combines with J gene TRBJ1-5, with D uncertain. The CDR3 length is 16 residues. Germline loops: CDR1 SGHTA, CDR2 FQGNSA. Trimming cost V 5 bases and J 1 base, with 15 bases left between them. The CDR3 loop reads CASSHGVLGSNQPQHF. The DNA for the CDR3 is TGTGCCAGCAGCCATGGTGTACTGGGGAGCAATCAGCCCCAGCATTTT. The entire variable domain, with the rest obtained from reference TRBV7-2 and TRBJ1-5, is as follows: GAGVSQSPSNKVTEKGKDVELRCDPISGHTALYWYRQSLGQGLEFLIYFQGNSAPDKSGLPSDRFSAERTGGSVSTLTIQRTQQEDSAVYLCASSHGVLGSNQPQHFGDGTRLSIL.

The chain is built from TRBV2 and TRBJ1-1; D is possibly TRBD1 (6 bases). This CDR3 comprises 16 residues. Trimming stripped 2 bases from V and 8 bases from J, with 21 bases between. Germline CDR1 is SNHLY and CDR2 is FYNNEI. Written as DNA, the CDR3 is TGTGCCAGCAGTGAATCCGGGGGCCTAGACTTTCCGGAAGCTTTCTTT. Translated, it gives CASSESGGLDFPEAFF.